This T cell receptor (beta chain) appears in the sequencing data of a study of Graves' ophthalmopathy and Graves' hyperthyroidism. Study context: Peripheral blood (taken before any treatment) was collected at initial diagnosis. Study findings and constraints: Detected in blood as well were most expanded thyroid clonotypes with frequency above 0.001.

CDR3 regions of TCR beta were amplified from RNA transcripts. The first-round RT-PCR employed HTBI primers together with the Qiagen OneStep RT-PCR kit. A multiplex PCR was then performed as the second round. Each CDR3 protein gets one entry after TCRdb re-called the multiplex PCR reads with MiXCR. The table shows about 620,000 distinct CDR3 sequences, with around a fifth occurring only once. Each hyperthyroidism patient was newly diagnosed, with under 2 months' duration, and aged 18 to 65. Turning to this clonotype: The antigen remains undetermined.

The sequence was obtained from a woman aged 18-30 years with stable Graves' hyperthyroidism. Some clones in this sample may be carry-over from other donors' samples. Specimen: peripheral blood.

The CDR3 is CASSLGGREQYV. The CDR3 DNA reads as TGTGCCAGCAGCTTAGGCGGCAGGGAGCAGTACGTC. The chain is built from TRBV7-8 and TRBJ2-7; unclear D gene. The germline V gene has CDR1 SGHVS and CDR2 FQNEAQ. The V gene lost 1 base and the J gene lost 7 bases, with 8 bases spanning the gap. The CDR3 runs to 12 residues.